What follows is one T cell receptor (beta chain) and its context. A v3.0 immunoSEQ assay was performed at survey level. The study targeted roughly 40,000-50,000 T-cell genomes per sample in sequencing. The protocol was immunoSEQ multiplex PCR, while the TCRdb copy is restricted to in-frame clones and leaves out a portion. In the table there are under 25,000 clones, about 86% of which are singletons. This sample stems from a study of long-term antiretroviral therapy in people with HIV. Study details: Samples collected earliest predate the 2015 immediate-ART recommendation by about a decade.

From germline, CDR1 is GTSNPN and CDR2 SVGIG (reference sequence). The CDR3 sequence is 15 residues long. Deletions cut 0 bases from V and 5 bases from J, with 16 bases between. The sample consisted of unsorted PBMCs, taken 1.3 years after starting antiretroviral therapy. The TCR originated in a man in his 60s with HIV. This sequence joins TRBV30 and TRBJ2-5; a possible D gene is TRBD1 (5 bases). The DNA for the CDR3 is TGTGCCTGGAGTGTAGGGGCCTGGTCTGTTGAGACCCAGTACTTC. Residues: CAWSVGAWSVETQYF.